This T cell receptor (beta chain) was identified in a study of blood T cell repertoires in COVID-19. Study details: The United States, Italy and Spain were the sources of the acute and convalescent COVID-19 samples. PBMCs, B-cell-depleted T cells, or T cells provided the cDNA or gDNA that made up the material.

The table lists this clone with a count of one. Under the authors' procedure: Cell counts per sample came from amplifying reference gene primers. The table came from immunoSEQ multiplex PCR; TCRdb's copy has only in-frame clones and leaves some out. The V and J calls and clone size were taken over from that table, and D and trimming were inferred from the DNA. Of 450,000 to 500,000 clones in the sample, approximately 86% are singletons; the top ten hold around 8%. For recovered donors of Cohort 3, there were two negative PCRs, clearance, or symptom resolution. V was pared by 4 bases and J by 0 bases, with 13 bases between. The CDR3 consists of 16 residues. In germline, CDR1 is MNHNS, CDR2 SASEGT.

The sequencing sample was made of PBMCs or T cells enriched from blood (not recorded which). The receptor was isolated from a woman between 55 and 75 years old who had recovered from COVID-19. V usage is TRBV6-1 and J usage is TRBJ2-1, with D possibly matching TRBD1 (6 bases). The CDR3 is CASSGWTDISYNEQFF. CDR3 nucleotides: TGTGCCAGCAGTGGATGGACAGACATCTCCTACAATGAGCAGTTCTTC.